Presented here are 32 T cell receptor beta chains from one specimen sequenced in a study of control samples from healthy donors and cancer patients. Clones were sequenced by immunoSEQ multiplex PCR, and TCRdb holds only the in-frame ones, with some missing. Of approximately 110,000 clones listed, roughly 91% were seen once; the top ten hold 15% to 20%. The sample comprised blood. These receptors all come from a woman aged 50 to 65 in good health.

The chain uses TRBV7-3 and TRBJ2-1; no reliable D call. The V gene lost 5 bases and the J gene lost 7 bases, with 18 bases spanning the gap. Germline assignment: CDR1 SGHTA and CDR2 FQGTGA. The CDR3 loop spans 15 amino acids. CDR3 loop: CASSIGGGHGNEQFF. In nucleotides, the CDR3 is TGTGCCAGCAGCATCGGTGGTGGGCACGGAAATGAGCAGTTCTTC.

The CDR3, as DNA: TGTGCCAGCAGCCAAGAGACAGGGGGGTATGGCTACACCTTC. This encodes CASSQETGGYGYTF. The genes are TRBV4-2 and TRBJ1-2; TRBD1 matches at 9 bases. The CDR3 is 14 amino acids. The germline V gene has CDR1 LGHNA and CDR2 YNFKEQ. V lost 0 bases and J lost 5; bases outside the gene matches: 1.

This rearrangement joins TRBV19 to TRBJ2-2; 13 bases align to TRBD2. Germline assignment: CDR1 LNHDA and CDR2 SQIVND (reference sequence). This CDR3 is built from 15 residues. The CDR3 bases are TGTGGATCCGGGACTAGCGGGGTAAACACCGGGGAGCTGTTTTTT. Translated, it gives CGSGTSGVNTGELFF. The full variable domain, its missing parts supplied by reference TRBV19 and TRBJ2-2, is DGGITQSPKYLFRKEGQNVTLSCEQNLNHDAMYWYRQDPGQGLRLIYYSQIVNDFQKGDIAEGYSVSREKKESFPLTVTSAQKNPTAFYLCGSGTSGVNTGELFFGEGSRLTVL.

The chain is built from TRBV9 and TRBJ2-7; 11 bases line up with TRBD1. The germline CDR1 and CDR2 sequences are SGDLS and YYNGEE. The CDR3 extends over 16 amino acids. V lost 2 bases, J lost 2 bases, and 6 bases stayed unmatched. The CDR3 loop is CASSVGPGQGAYEQYF. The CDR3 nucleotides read TGTGCCAGCAGCGTCGGCCCGGGACAGGGGGCCTACGAGCAGTACTTC.

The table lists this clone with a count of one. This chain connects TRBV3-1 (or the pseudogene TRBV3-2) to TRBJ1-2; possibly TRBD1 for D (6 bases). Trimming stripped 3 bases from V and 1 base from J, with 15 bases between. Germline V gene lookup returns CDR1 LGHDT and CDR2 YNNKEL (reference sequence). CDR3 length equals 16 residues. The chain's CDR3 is CASSQSKGGRNYGYTF. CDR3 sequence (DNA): TGTGCCAGCAGCCAGTCGAAGGGGGGCCGTAACTATGGCTACACCTTC.

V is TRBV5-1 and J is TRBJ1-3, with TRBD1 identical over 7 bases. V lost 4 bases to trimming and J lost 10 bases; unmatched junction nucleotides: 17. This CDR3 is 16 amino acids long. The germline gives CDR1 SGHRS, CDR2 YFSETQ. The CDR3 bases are TGCGCCAGCAGCCGAAATGTTGCAGGGGGAACAGGGACCATATATTTT. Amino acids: CASSRNVAGGTGTIYF.

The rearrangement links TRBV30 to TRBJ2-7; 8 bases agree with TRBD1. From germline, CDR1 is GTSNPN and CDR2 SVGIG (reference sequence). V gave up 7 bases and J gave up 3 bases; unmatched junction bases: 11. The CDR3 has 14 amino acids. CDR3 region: CAYRTGILLYEQYF. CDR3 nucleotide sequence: TGTGCCTACCGGACAGGGATTTTGCTCTACGAGCAGTACTTC.

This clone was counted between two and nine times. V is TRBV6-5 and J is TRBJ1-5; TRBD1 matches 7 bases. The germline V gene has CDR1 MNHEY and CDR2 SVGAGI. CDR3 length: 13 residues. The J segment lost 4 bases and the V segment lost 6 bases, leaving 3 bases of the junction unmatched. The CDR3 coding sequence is TGTGCCAGCAGAAGACAGGGTAATCAGCCCCAGCATTTT. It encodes CASRRQGNQPQHF.

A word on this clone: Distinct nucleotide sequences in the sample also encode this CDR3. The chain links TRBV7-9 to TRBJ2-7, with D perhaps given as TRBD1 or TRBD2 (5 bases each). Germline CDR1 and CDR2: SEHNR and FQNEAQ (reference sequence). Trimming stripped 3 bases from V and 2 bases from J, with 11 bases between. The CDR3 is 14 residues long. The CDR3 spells CASSLAGTAYEQYF. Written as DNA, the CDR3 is TGTGCCAGCAGCTTGGCCGGGACCGCCTACGAGCAGTACTTC.

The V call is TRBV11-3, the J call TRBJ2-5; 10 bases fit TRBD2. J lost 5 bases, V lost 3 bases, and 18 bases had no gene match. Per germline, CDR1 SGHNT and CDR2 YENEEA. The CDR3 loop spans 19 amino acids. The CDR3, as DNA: TGTGCCAGCAGCTTGACCACCCCCCAGCGGGGGGGGGAAGTTGAGACCCAGTACTTC. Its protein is CASSLTTPQRGGEVETQYF.

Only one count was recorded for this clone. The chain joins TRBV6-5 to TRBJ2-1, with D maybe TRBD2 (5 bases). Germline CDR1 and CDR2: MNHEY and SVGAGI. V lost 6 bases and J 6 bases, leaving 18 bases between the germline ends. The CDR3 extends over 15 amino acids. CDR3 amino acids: CASSRSDRVTNEQFF. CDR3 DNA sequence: TGTGCCAGCAGCCGTAGCGACCGGGTTACCAATGAGCAGTTCTTC.

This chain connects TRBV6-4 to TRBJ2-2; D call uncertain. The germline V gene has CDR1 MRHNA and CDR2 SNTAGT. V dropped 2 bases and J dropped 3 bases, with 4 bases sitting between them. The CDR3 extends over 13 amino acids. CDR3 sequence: CASSDRHTGELFF. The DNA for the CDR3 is TGTGCCAGCAGTGACCGTCACACCGGGGAGCTGTTTTTT.

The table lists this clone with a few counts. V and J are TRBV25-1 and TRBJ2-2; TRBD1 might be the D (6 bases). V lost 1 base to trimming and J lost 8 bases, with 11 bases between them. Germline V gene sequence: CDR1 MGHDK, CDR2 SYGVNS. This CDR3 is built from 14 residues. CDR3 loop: CASSELGAGGELFF. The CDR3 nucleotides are TGTGCCAGCAGTGAATTGGGGGCCGGAGGGGAGCTGTTTTTT.

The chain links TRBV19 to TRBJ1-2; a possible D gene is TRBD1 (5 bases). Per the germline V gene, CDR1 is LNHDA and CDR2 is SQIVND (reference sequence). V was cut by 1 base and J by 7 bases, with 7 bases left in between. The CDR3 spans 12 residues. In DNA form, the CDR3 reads TGTGCCAGTAGTATAGGACAGTCTGGCTACACCTTC. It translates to CASSIGQSGYTF.

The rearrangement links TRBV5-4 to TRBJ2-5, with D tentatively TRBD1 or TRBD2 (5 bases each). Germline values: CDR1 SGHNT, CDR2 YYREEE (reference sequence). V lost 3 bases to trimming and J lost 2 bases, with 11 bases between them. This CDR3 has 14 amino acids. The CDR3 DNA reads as TGTGCCAGCAGCTCGGGGACGAGACAAGAGACCCAGTACTTC. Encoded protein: CASSSGTRQETQYF.

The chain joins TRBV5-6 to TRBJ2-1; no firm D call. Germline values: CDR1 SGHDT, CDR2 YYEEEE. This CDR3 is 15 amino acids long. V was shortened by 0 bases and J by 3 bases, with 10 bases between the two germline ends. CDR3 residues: CASSLDQTYYNEQFF. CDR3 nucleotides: TGTGCCAGCAGCTTGGACCAGACTTACTACAATGAGCAGTTCTTC.

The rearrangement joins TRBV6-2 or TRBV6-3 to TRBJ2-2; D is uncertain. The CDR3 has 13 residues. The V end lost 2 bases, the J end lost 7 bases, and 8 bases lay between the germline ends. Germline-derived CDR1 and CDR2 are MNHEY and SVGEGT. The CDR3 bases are TGTGCCAGCAGTTACAGGATTAACGGGGAGCTGTTTTTT. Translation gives CASSYRINGELFF.

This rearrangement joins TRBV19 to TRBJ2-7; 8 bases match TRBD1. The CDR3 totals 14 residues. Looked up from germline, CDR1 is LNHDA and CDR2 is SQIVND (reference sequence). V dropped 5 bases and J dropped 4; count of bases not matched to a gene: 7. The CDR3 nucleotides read TGTGCCAGTAGTCCCGGACAGGGAAGATACGAGCAGTACGTC. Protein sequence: CASSPGQGRYEQYV.

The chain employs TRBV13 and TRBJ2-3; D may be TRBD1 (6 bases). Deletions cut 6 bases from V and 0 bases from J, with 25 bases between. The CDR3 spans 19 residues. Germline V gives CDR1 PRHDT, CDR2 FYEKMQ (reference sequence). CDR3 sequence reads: CASSSPWTAPHTSTDTQYF. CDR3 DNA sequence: TGTGCCAGCAGTTCCCCCTGGACAGCTCCCCATACTAGCACAGATACGCAGTATTTT.

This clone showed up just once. The chain's CDR3 is CASSQDPGLAMNEQFF. CDR3 coding DNA: TGCGCCAGCAGCCAAGACCCTGGACTAGCTATGAATGAGCAGTTCTTC. The gene calls are TRBV4-3 and TRBJ2-1, with 8 bases lining up with TRBD2. V dropped 0 bases and J dropped 7; count of bases not matched to a gene: 8. The length of the CDR3 is 16 residues. Germline V gene lookup returns CDR1 LGHNA and CDR2 YSLEER.

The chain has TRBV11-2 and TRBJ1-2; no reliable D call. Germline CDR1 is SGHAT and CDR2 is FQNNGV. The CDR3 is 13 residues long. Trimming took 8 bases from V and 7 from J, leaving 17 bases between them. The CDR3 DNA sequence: TGTGCCAGCCCCCATCCCGAGTCGGCTGGCTACACCTTC. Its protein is CASPHPESAGYTF.

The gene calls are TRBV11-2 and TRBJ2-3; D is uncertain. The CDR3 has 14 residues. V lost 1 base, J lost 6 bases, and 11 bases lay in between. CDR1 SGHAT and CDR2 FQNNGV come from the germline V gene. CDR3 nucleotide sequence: TGTGCCAGCAGCTTAGTTCGCAGTTATGATACGCAGTATTTT. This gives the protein CASSLVRSYDTQYF.

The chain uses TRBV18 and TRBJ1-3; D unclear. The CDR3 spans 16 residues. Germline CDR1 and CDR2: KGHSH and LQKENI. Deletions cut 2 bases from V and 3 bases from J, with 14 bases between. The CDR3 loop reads CASSPTDASSGNTIYF. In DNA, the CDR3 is TGTGCCAGCTCACCAACCGACGCCTCGAGTGGAAACACCATATATTTT.

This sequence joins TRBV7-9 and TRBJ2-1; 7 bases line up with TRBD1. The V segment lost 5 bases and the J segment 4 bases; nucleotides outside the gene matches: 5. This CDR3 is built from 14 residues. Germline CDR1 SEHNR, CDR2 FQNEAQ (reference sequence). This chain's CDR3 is CASSRQGIYNEQFF. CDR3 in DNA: TGTGCCAGCAGCCGACAGGGAATATACAATGAGCAGTTCTTC.

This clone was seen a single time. The CDR3 DNA reads TGTGCCAGCAGCCGGGACAGGGGGGACGGCTACACCTTC. Amino acid sequence: CASSRDRGDGYTF. The genes are TRBV6-6 and TRBJ1-2, with 11 bases matching TRBD1. CDR1 is MNHNY and CDR2 is SVGAGI in the germline V gene (reference sequence). With V trimmed by 6 bases and J by 8 bases, 5 bases remained unmatched. This CDR3 is built from 13 residues.

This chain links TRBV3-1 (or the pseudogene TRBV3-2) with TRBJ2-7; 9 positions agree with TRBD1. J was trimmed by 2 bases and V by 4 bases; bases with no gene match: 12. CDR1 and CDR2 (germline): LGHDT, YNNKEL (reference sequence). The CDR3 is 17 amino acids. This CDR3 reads CASSPHPDRGDPYEQYV. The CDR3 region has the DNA TGTGCCAGCAGCCCCCACCCGGACAGGGGAGATCCCTACGAGCAGTACGTC.

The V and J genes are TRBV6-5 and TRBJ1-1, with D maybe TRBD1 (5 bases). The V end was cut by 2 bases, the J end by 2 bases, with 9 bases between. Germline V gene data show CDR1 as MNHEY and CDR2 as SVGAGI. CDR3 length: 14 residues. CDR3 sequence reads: CASSYVGQNTEAFF. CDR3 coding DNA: TGTGCCAGCAGTTACGTTGGACAAAACACTGAAGCTTTCTTT.

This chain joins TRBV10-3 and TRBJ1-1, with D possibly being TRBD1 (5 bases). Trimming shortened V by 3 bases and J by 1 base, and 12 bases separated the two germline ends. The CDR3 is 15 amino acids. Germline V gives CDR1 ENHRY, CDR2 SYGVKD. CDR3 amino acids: CAISELGGENTEAFF. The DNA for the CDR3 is TGTGCCATCAGTGAACTGGGGGGTGAGAACACTGAAGCTTTCTTT.

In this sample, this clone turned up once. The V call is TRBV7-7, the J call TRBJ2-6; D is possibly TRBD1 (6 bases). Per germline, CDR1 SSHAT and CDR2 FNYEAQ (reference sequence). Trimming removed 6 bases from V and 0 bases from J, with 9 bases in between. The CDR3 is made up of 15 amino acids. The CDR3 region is CASSSGVSGANVLTF. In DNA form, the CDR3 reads TGTGCCAGCAGTTCAGGGGTCTCTGGGGCCAACGTCCTGACTTTC. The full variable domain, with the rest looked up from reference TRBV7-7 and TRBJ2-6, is GAGVSQSPRYKVTKRGQDVTLRCDPISSHATLYWYQQALGQGPEFLTYFNYEAQPDKSGLPSDRFSAERPEGSISTLTIQRTEQRDSAMYRCASSSGVSGANVLTFGAGSRLTVL.

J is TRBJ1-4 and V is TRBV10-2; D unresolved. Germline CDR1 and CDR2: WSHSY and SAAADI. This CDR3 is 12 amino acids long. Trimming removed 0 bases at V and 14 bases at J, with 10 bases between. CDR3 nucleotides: TGCGCCAGCAGTGAGTCGATCAGAGAGCTGTTTTTT. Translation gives CASSESIRELFF.

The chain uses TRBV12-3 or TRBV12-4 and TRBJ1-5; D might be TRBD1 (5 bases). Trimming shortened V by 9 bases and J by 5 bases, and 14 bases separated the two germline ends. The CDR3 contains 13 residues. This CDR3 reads CASRRGRDQPQHF. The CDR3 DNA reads TGTGCCAGTCGAAGGGGCAGGGATCAGCCCCAGCATTTT.

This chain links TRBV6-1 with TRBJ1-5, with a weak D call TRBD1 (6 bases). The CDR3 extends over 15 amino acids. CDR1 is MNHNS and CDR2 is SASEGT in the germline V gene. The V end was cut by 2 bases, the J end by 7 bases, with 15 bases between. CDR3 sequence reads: CASSEYRGREQPQHF. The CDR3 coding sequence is TGTGCCAGCAGTGAATACCGGGGGCGCGAACAGCCCCAGCATTTT.